The rows below give T cell receptor beta chains drawn from one sample of a study of metastatic and nonmetastatic thyroid tumors. Via MiXCR, TCRdb re-called the PCR reads. This table holds 25,000 to 35,000 clones, about 30% found once. The sample comprised blood. All receptors derive from a female donor with papillary thyroid cancer or a benign thyroid nodule (not recorded which). Some clones in this sample may be carry-over from other donors' samples. Both conserved end residues are part of each CDR3. The order of the fields is clone size, V gene, J gene, D gene, CDR3 protein, CDR3 DNA. A D gene is named only where the DNA matches it firmly. Clone size is not always given. Where it is, it says once, few, many or a class for expanded clones.

many	TRBV24-1	TRBJ2-3	-	CATTADSTDTQYF	TGTGCCACTACAGCGGACAGCACAGATACGCAGTATTTT
-	TRBV11-2	TRBJ2-1	-	CASSRTSGFWDEQFF	TGTGCCAGCAGCCGAACATCAGGGTTTTGGGATGAGCAGTTCTTC
-	TRBV7-8	TRBJ2-7	TRBD1	CASILAVQGAGSYEQYF	TGTGCCAGCATCTTAGCGGTACAGGGGGCCGGGAGTTACGAGCAGTACTTC
many	TRBV9	TRBJ2-7	TRBD2	CASSVGTSGRRYF	TGTGCCAGCAGCGTAGGAACTAGCGGGAGAAGGTACTTC
many	TRBV19	TRBJ2-1	-	CASSTPKPGERNEQFF	TGTGCCAGTAGTACCCCAAAACCCGGGGAGCGCAATGAGCAGTTCTTC
many	TRBV11-2	TRBJ2-7	-	CASSLARGYEQYF	TGTGCCAGCAGTTTAGCCAGGGGCTACGAGCAGTACTTC
-	TRBV20-1	TRBJ2-1	TRBD1	CSASSGTGVYNEQFF	TGCAGTGCTAGTTCCGGGACAGGGGTTTACAATGAGCAGTTCTTC
many	TRBV4-2	TRBJ1-5	TRBD1	CASSPGQGVRQPQHF	TGTGCCAGCAGCCCGGGACAGGGAGTGAGGCAGCCCCAGCATTTT
many	TRBV6-1	TRBJ2-1	-	CASSDPSGDEQFF	TGTGCCAGCAGTGATCCTTCGGGCGATGAGCAGTTCTTC
-	TRBV10-2	TRBJ1-1	-	CASSAGRETEAFF	TGCGCCAGCAGTGCCGGGCGAGAGACTGAAGCTTTCTTT
many	TRBV19	TRBJ1-2	-	CASITSGSYGYTF	TGTGCCAGTATCACATCAGGGTCCTATGGCTACACCTTC
medium-sized	TRBV6-2/TRBV6-3	TRBJ2-1	TRBD2	CASSAELAGSNEQFF	TGTGCCAGCAGTGCCGAACTAGCGGGGAGCAATGAGCAGTTCTTC
medium-sized	TRBV19	TRBJ1-1	-	CASRVTGNTEAFF	TGTGCCAGTAGGGTGACGGGGAACACTGAAGCTTTCTTT
many	TRBV24-1	TRBJ2-5	-	CATSQGLRETQYF	TGTGCCACCAGTCAGGGGCTACGGGAGACCCAGTACTTC
many	TRBV11-2	TRBJ2-7	-	CASSFRGHNSYEQYF	TGTGCCAGCAGCTTCAGGGGACACAACTCCTACGAGCAGTACTTC